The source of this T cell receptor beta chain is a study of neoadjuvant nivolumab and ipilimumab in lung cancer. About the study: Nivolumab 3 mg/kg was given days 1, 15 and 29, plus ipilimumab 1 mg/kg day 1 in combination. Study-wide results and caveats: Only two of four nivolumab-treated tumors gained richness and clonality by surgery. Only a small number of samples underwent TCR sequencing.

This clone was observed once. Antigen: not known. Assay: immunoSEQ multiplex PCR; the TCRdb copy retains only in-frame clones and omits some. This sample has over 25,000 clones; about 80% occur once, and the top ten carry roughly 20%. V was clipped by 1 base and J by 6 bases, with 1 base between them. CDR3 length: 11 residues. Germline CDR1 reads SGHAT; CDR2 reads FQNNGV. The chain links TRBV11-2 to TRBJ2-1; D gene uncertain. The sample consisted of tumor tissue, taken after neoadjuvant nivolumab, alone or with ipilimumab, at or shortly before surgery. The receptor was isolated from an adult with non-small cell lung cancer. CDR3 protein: CASSLVNEQFF. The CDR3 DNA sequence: TGTGCCAGCAGCTTAGTCAATGAGCAGTTCTTC.